The present T cell receptor (beta chain) was sequenced within a study of cytomegalovirus exposure and HLA in healthy donors. The V gene end was trimmed by 3 bases and the J gene end by 2 bases; junction bases not matched to a gene: 4. The germline CDR1 and CDR2 sequences are SQVTM and ANQGSEA. The CDR3 length is 14 residues. The PCR employed 60 Vbeta primers together with 13 Jbeta primers. Generated by immunoSEQ multiplex PCR, the TCRdb table keeps only in-frame clones and is missing some. This sample has roughly 130,000 clones, with approximately 69% found just once. The receptor was derived from a man aged 35-49 years in good health and CMV-seropositive. Sequenced: PBMCs. The V call is TRBV29-1, the J call TRBJ2-7, with TRBD2 matching 10 bases. The DNA of the CDR3 is TGCAGCGTTGAGGCACTAGCGGGGCCCTACGAGCAGTACTTC. Its protein product is CSVEALAGPYEQYF.